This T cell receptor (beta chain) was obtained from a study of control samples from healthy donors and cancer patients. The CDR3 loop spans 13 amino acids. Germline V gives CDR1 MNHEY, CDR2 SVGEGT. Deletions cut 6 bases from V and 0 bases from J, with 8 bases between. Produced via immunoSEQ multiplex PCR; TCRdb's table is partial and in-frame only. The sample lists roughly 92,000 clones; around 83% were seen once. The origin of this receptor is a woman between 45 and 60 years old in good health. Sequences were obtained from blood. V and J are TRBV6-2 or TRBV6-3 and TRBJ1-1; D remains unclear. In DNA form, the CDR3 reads TGTGCCAGCAGCTTCTCCATGAACACTGAAGCTTTCTTT. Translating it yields CASSFSMNTEAFF.